The clone carrying this T cell receptor (beta chain) appeared a single time. The sample comes from a study of blood T cell repertoires in COVID-19. Across the whole study: Acute-phase and convalescent COVID-19 samples originated in the United States, Italy and Spain. The cDNA or gDNA used as material had been derived from T cells, B-cell-depleted T cells, or PBMCs.

Trimming took off 6 bases at V and 3 bases at J, with 15 bases between the two ends. This CDR3 is 14 amino acids long. In germline, CDR1 is MNHEY, CDR2 SVGEGT. Original processing notes: Amplification of reference gene primers provided the estimated nucleated cell counts. The protocol was immunoSEQ multiplex PCR, while the TCRdb copy is restricted to in-frame clones and leaves out a portion. V and J calls plus clone size are reproduced from that table; the DNA served to infer D and trimming. The sample gives some 46,000 clones, about 87% of which show up once; under 8% is in the top ten. V usage is TRBV6-2 or TRBV6-3 and J usage is TRBJ2-7; D possibly corresponds to TRBD2 (6 bases). The TCR comes from a middle-aged man with acute or convalescent COVID-19. Source material: peripheral blood. DNA for the CDR3: TGTGCCAGCAGCCTATGGAGGGGTGACTACGAGCAGTACTTC. The encoded protein is CASSLWRGDYEQYF.